The 12 T cell receptor beta chains reported below all come from one sample, sequenced in a study of T-cell memory formation after mild COVID-19. TCRdb reprocessed the 5' RACE reads via MiXCR and lists one record per CDR3 protein. Of about 130,000 distinct CDR3 sequences listed, around 15% are singletons. Sequenced material: PBMCs or a T cell subset sorted from them (not recorded which). The origin of the receptors is a man between 18 and 29 years old who had mild COVID-19 (a few samples of this study predate the infection). Cell type and time point are not known.

This clonotype was picked up a small number of times. The CDR3 region is CASSQNGGSPETQYF. In DNA, the CDR3 is TGTGCCAGCAGCCAAAACGGGGGTTCCCCAGAGACCCAGTACTTC. The V call is TRBV7-2, the J call TRBJ2-5; TRBD2 might be the D (6 bases). The CDR3 runs 15 residues. Germline V lookup: CDR1 SGHTA, CDR2 FQGNSA. Trimming cost V 5 bases and J 4 bases, with 17 bases left between them.

This clonotype was detected ten times or more. The chain employs TRBV15 and TRBJ2-7, with 8 bases lining up with TRBD1. The germline CDR1 and CDR2 sequences are LNHNV and YYDKDF (reference sequence). V trimming: 0 bases; J trimming: 2 bases; junction bases outside the gene matches: 9. CDR3 size: 17 residues. CDR3 in DNA: TGTGCCACCAGCAGAGAATTTGGGACAGGCATGGCCTACGAGCAGTACTTC. It translates to CATSREFGTGMAYEQYF.

Here the CDR3 reads CATSDSHWGRSTGELFF. CDR3 sequence (DNA): TGTGCCACCAGTGATTCCCACTGGGGCCGTAGCACCGGGGAGCTGTTTTTT. The chain carries TRBV24-1 and TRBJ2-2; D may be TRBD1 (5 bases). Germline V lookup: CDR1 KGHDR, CDR2 SFDVKD. This CDR3 has 17 residues. Trimming removed 2 bases at V and 4 bases at J, with 16 bases between.

This clonotype was detected a few times. The chain has TRBV9 and TRBJ2-3; 8 positions match TRBD2. This CDR3 comprises 14 residues. The ends lost 3 bases at V and 8 bases at J; junction bases unmatched: 8. The germline V gene encodes CDR1 SGDLS and CDR2 YYNGEE. The CDR3 is CASSGGGFMSTQYF. In DNA form, the CDR3 reads TGTGCCAGCAGCGGCGGGGGGTTCATGAGTACGCAGTATTTT.

This clonotype was seen only a few times. The J gene is TRBJ1-2, the V gene TRBV11-2; possible D gene TRBD1, 6 bases. The germline CDR1 and CDR2 sequences are SGHAT and FQNNGV. V was cut by 0 bases and J by 2 bases, with 16 bases left in between. The CDR3 totals 17 residues. CDR3 in DNA: TGTGCCAGCAGCTTAGAGGCAACTACAGGGACCAACTATGGCTACACCTTC. It specifies CASSLEATTGTNYGYTF.

This clonotype was detected only a few times. This rearrangement joins TRBV20-1 to TRBJ2-5; D gene uncertain. The V gene lost 3 bases and the J gene lost 8 bases, with 22 bases spanning the gap. CDR1 is DFQATT, CDR2 SNEGSKA, per germline (reference sequence). This CDR3 is 15 amino acids long. Here the CDR3 reads CSARAVGRSWGTQYF. The CDR3 nucleotides are TGCAGTGCTAGGGCGGTGGGCCGGTCTTGGGGAACCCAGTACTTC.

The DNA of the CDR3 is TGTGCCAGCAGTTCTCCGAATAACAACTATGGCTACACCTTC. Encoded protein: CASSSPNNNYGYTF. The V call is TRBV28, the J call TRBJ1-2; D unclear. The CDR3 consists of 14 residues. V lost 4 bases to trimming and J lost 2 bases, with 11 bases between them. Germline V gives CDR1 MDHEN, CDR2 SYDVKM.

V gene TRBV4-3 combines with J gene TRBJ2-5; TRBD1 matches 7 bases. The V and J ends lost 4 bases and 1 base, in that order; junction bases with no gene match: 6. CDR3 length: 15 amino acids. Looked up from germline, CDR1 is LGHNA and CDR2 is YSLEER. The CDR3 here is CASSRQQGSQETQYF. DNA for the CDR3: TGCGCCAGCAGCCGCCAACAGGGGAGCCAAGAGACCCAGTACTTC.

This clonotype was seen at least ten times. The chain couples TRBV7-6 to TRBJ2-7, with TRBD1 matching 7 bases. Germline-derived CDR1 and CDR2 are SGHVS and FNYEAQ. After removal of 5 bases from V and 1 base from J, the junction contained 8 bases not matched to a gene. The CDR3 is made up of 15 amino acids. CDR3 in DNA: TGTGCCAGCAGCCCACAAGGGGGCCGATCCTACGAGCAGTACGTC. It encodes CASSPQGGRSYEQYV.

This chain joins TRBV4-3 and TRBJ1-3, with D unresolved. Germline values: CDR1 LGHNA, CDR2 YSLEER. The CDR3 has 17 residues. The V end was cut by 1 base, the J end by 2 bases, with 15 bases between. The CDR3 sequence: CASSQAYKVITGNTIYF. DNA for the CDR3: TGCGCCAGCAGCCAAGCCTACAAGGTCATAACTGGAAACACCATATATTTT.

In this sample, this clonotype turned up a few times. This rearrangement joins TRBV15 to TRBJ1-2; D is undetermined. Trimming shortened V by 0 bases and J by 2 bases, and 4 bases separated the two germline ends. Germline loops: CDR1 LNHNV, CDR2 YYDKDF (reference sequence). This CDR3 has 13 amino acids. This CDR3 is CATSREGNYGYTF. DNA of the CDR3: TGTGCCACCAGCAGAGAGGGGAACTATGGCTACACCTTC.

This clonotype was detected a few times. The chain carries TRBV4-1 and TRBJ2-2; 9 positions match TRBD1. V shed 6 bases, J shed 0 bases, and the junction held 11 bases outside the gene matches. Germline V gives CDR1 MGHRA, CDR2 YSYEKL. This CDR3 has 18 residues. The CDR3 DNA is TGCGCCAGCAGTCAGGGACCGGACAGGGGTTCGAACACCGGGGAGCTGTTTTTT. Its translation: CASSQGPDRGSNTGELFF.